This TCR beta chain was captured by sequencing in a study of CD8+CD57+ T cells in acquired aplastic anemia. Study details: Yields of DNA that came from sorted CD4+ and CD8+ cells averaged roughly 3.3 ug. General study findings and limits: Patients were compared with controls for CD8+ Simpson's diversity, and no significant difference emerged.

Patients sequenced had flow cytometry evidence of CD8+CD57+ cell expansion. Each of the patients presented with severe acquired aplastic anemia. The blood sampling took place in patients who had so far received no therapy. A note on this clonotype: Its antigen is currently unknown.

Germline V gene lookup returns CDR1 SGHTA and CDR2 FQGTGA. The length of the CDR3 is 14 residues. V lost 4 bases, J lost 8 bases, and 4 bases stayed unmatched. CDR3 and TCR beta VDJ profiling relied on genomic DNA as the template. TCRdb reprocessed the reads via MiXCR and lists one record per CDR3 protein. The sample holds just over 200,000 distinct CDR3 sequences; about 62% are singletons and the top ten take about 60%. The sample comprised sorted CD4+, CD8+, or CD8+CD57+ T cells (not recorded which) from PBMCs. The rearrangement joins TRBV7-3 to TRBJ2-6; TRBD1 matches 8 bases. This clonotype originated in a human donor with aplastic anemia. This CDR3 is CASSSDRGPNVLTF. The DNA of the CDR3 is TGTGCCAGCAGCTCAGACAGGGGACCCAACGTCCTGACTTTC.